A single sample is the source of the 30 T cell receptor beta chains below, sequenced in a study of cytomegalovirus exposure and HLA in healthy donors (dated 2017 in TCRdb). Library creation used the immunoSEQ multiplex PCR assay. For the multiplex PCR, a mixture combining 60 forward primers for TCR Vbeta segments and 13 reverse primers for TCR Jbeta segments was used. In TCRdb, the immuneACCESS table is reduced to in-frame sequences with V and J assigned. These tables do not hold every clone; where another copy was compared, an unresolved V gene accounts for under half, and the others remain unexplained. This sample lists roughly 90,000 clones; around 84% were detected once. The ten largest clones capture 2.1% of the sample. The material sequenced was PBMCs. The source of these receptors is a man between 18 and 29 years old in good health and CMV-seronegative.

V gene TRBV7-9 combines with J gene TRBJ2-1, with a weak D call TRBD2 (6 bases). Trimming cost V 4 bases and J 7 bases, with 11 bases left between them. The CDR3 runs 13 residues. Germline-derived CDR1 and CDR2 are SEHNR and FQNEAQ (reference sequence). CDR3 sequence reads: CASSSPGGNEQFF. The CDR3 region has the DNA TGTGCCAGCAGCTCCCCCGGGGGAAATGAGCAGTTCTTC.

J is TRBJ2-3 and V is TRBV27, with TRBD2 as a possible D gene (6 bases). V lost 2 bases and J 6 bases, leaving 12 bases between the germline ends. The CDR3 has 14 amino acids. Germline lookup yields CDR1 MNHEY and CDR2 SMNVEV (reference sequence). This CDR3 is CASSLGGIGDTQYF. CDR3 nucleotides: TGTGCCAGCAGTTTAGGGGGGATAGGGGATACGCAGTATTTT.

The rearrangement links TRBV29-1 to TRBJ1-2; D ambiguous. Germline values: CDR1 SQVTM, CDR2 ANQGSEA. V was shortened by 2 bases and J by 6 bases, with 7 bases between the two germline ends. The CDR3 totals 11 residues. DNA of the CDR3: TGCAGCGTTGAATTTAGAGATGGCTACACCTTC. Its protein product is CSVEFRDGYTF.

The J gene is TRBJ1-1, the V gene TRBV30; perhaps TRBD1 as D (5 bases). CDR1 and CDR2 (germline): GTSNPN, SVGIG (reference sequence). CDR3 length equals 12 residues. V dropped 7 bases and J dropped 0 bases, with 9 bases sitting between them. Here the CDR3 DNA reads TGTGCCTTCCAGGGTATGAACACTGAAGCTTTCTTT. Translating it yields CAFQGMNTEAFF. Full variable domain (missing parts from reference TRBV30 and TRBJ1-1): SQTIHQWPATLVQPVGSPLSLECTVEGTSNPNLYWYRQAAGRGLQLLFYSVGIGQISSEVPQNLSASRPQDRQFILSSKKLLLSDSGFYLCAFQGMNTEAFFGQGTRLTVV.

This chain links TRBV27 with TRBJ2-1; 8 bases fit TRBD1. V lost 8 bases to trimming and J lost 2 bases; unmatched junction nucleotides: 8. Germline CDR1 and CDR2: MNHEY and SMNVEV (reference sequence). This CDR3 is built from 15 residues. The CDR3 DNA is TGTGCCAGCCGGACAGGGCTGGTTACCTACAATGAGCAGTTCTTC. Protein product: CASRTGLVTYNEQFF.

Of note for this clone: The junction and the germline gene differ at one end; a read error may be behind it. The V and J genes are TRBV7-7 and TRBJ2-5, with 9 bases aligning to TRBD2. The CDR3 is 15 amino acids. Germline V lookup: CDR1 SSHAT, CDR2 FNYEAQ (reference sequence). The CDR3 DNA reads as TGTGCTAGCAGACAGGCGGGAGGGCCTATTGAGACCCAGTACTTC. It encodes CASRQAGGPIETQYF.

This chain uses TRBV9 with TRBJ2-5, with 9 bases that match TRBD1. CDR1 and CDR2 from the germline V gene are SGDLS and YYNGEE. The CDR3 covers 13 residues. The ends lost 4 bases at V and 7 bases at J; junction bases unmatched: 5. CDR3 sequence: CASSLQGAGTQYF. The DNA of the CDR3 is TGTGCCAGCAGCCTACAGGGGGCTGGGACCCAGTACTTC.

This CDR3 reads CASSFLHQDRRESTEAFF. The CDR3 DNA follows: TGCGCCAGCAGCTTTTTACACCAGGACAGGCGTGAATCCACTGAAGCTTTCTTT. The chain links TRBV5-1 to TRBJ1-1; 7 bases line up with TRBD1. The CDR3 loop spans 18 amino acids. With V trimmed by 2 bases and J by 4 bases, 17 bases remained unmatched. Germline V gene lookup returns CDR1 SGHRS and CDR2 YFSETQ.

To note about this clone: Other DNA sequences within the sample encode an identical CDR3. In DNA form, the CDR3 reads TGTGCCAGCAGGCGACAGGGCGGCTACACCTTC. Translating it yields CASRRQGGYTF. The chain recombines TRBV6-5 with TRBJ1-2; 7 bases line up with TRBD1. V lost 6 bases, J lost 8 bases, and 3 bases stayed unmatched. There are 11 residues in the CDR3. Looked up from germline, CDR1 is MNHEY and CDR2 is SVGAGI.

The rearrangement links TRBV11-3 to TRBJ2-7, with 10 positions matching TRBD1. Trimming removed 1 base from V and 3 bases from J; junction bases left unmatched: 15. CDR3 length equals 19 residues. Germline V gene data show CDR1 as SGHNT and CDR2 as YENEEA. In DNA form, the CDR3 reads TGTGCCAGCAGCTTAGCCCTTGACAGGGGGCGCATTCCAAACTACGAGCAGTACTTC. Protein sequence: CASSLALDRGRIPNYEQYF.

The chain recombines TRBV30 with TRBJ2-3; 13 bases fit TRBD2. The J segment lost 3 bases and the V segment lost 1 base, leaving 1 base of the junction unmatched. Germline CDR1 and CDR2: GTSNPN and SVGIG (reference sequence). The CDR3 loop spans 15 amino acids. The CDR3 DNA reads TGTGCCTGGAGTGGACTAGCGGGAGGAACAGATACGCAGTATTTT. The encoded protein is CAWSGLAGGTDTQYF.

This clone was observed once. The chain combines TRBV30 with TRBJ1-2; 9 bases align to TRBD1. CDR3 length: 14 residues. V lost 4 bases and J lost 0; bases outside the gene matches: 3. Germline CDR1 is GTSNPN and CDR2 is SVGIG (reference sequence). The chain's CDR3 is CAWTGTGPNYGYTF. CDR3 nucleotides: TGTGCCTGGACCGGGACAGGGCCTAACTATGGCTACACCTTC.

V usage is TRBV19 and J usage is TRBJ2-1, with TRBD2 matching 10 bases. The CDR3 runs to 15 residues. Germline loops: CDR1 LNHDA, CDR2 SQIVND (reference sequence). Losses at the gene ends were 5 bases for V and 6 bases for J; bases not matched to a gene: 7. In DNA, the CDR3 is TGTGCCAGTAGTCGGGCTAGCGGGAGTCCCAATGAGCAGTTCTTC. This gives the protein CASSRASGSPNEQFF.

This clone was recorded a few times. The chain links TRBV7-2 to TRBJ1-1; the D is unclear. Germline CDR1 reads SGHTA; CDR2 reads FQGNSA. Trimming took 5 bases from V and 6 from J, leaving 7 bases between them. The CDR3 length is 11 residues. CDR3 coding DNA: TGTGCCAGCAGCCGAGGCCCTGAAGCTTTCTTT. This encodes CASSRGPEAFF.

The CDR3 DNA is TGTGCCAGTAGTATCCAGGGGGCGCTTGGCTACACCTTC. This gives the protein CASSIQGALGYTF. The V gene is TRBV19, the J gene TRBJ1-2, with 8 nucleotides matching TRBD1. CDR1 and CDR2 (germline): LNHDA, SQIVND (reference sequence). The trim removed 3 bases at V and 7 bases at J, leaving 4 bases unmatched. This CDR3 is built from 13 residues.

V is TRBV7-9 and J is TRBJ2-7, with TRBD1 matching over 7 bases. Losses at the gene ends were 6 bases for V and 5 bases for J; bases not matched to a gene: 13. The CDR3 length is 15 residues. CDR1 is SEHNR, CDR2 FQNEAQ, per germline (reference sequence). The CDR3 loop is CASRSGGPNLNEQYF. The CDR3 nucleotides read TGTGCCAGCAGATCAGGGGGTCCGAACCTCAACGAGCAGTACTTC.

This chain links TRBV7-9 with TRBJ2-5; 7 bases agree with TRBD1. Germline CDR1 and CDR2: SEHNR and FQNEAQ (reference sequence). The ends lost 6 bases at V and 5 bases at J; junction bases unmatched: 6. The length of the CDR3 is 13 residues. This CDR3 reads CASSYTGVETQYF. The DNA of the CDR3 is TGTGCCAGCAGTTATACAGGGGTTGAGACCCAGTACTTC.

The rearrangement uses TRBV14 and TRBJ2-4; no clear D gene. Germline CDR1 and CDR2: SGHDN and FVKESK. CDR3 length: 12 amino acids. The V end was cut by 3 bases, the J end by 6 bases, with 6 bases between. The CDR3: CASSQSGNIQYF. The DNA of the CDR3 is TGTGCCAGCAGCCAGTCGGGAAACATTCAGTACTTC.

This rearrangement joins TRBV28 to TRBJ1-5, with D possibly matching TRBD1 (6 bases). Deletions cut 1 base from V and 8 bases from J, with 12 bases between. The germline gives CDR1 MDHEN, CDR2 SYDVKM. CDR3 size: 14 residues. CDR3 DNA: TGTGCCAGCAGTTTATCCTGGGGGCACGAGCCCCAGCATTTT. The encoded protein is CASSLSWGHEPQHF.

Only a few counts were recorded for this clone. The chain is built from TRBV6-1 and TRBJ1-1, with a weak D call TRBD1 (6 bases). The CDR3 is made up of 14 amino acids. V lost 3 bases and J 2 bases, leaving 10 bases between the germline ends. Per germline, CDR1 MNHNS and CDR2 SASEGT. The CDR3: CASSDLRGNTEAFF. As DNA, the CDR3 is TGTGCCAGCAGTGATCTCAGGGGTAACACTGAAGCTTTCTTT.

The V call is TRBV5-5, the J call TRBJ2-7; D is uncertain. Trimming shortened V by 4 bases and J by 2 bases, and 4 bases separated the two germline ends. The CDR3 is 11 amino acids. CDR1 is SGHKS, CDR2 YYEKEE, per germline (reference sequence). CDR3 sequence (DNA): TGTGCCAGCAGCCCTGCCTACGAGCAGTACTTC. It encodes CASSPAYEQYF.

The rearrangement joins TRBV10-2 to TRBJ2-7, with 7 bases identical to TRBD2. CDR3 size: 13 residues. Germline V gives CDR1 WSHSY, CDR2 SAAADI. The V and J ends lost 0 bases and 9 bases, in that order; junction bases with no gene match: 5. The CDR3 DNA sequence: TGCGCCAGCAGTGAGTCGACGGGGGGTGGGCAGTACTTC. Protein sequence: CASSESTGGGQYF.

This clone was found once. The V gene is TRBV12-5, the J gene TRBJ2-4; possible D gene TRBD2, 6 bases. Trimming removed 5 bases from V and 4 bases from J, with 12 bases in between. The germline V gene has CDR1 LGHNT and CDR2 FRNRAP. This CDR3 has 14 residues. CDR3 bases: TGTGCTAGTGGTCCGGGGGACGGGAAAAACATTCAGTACTTC. Translation gives CASGPGDGKNIQYF.

This clone has more than one count but fewer than ten. The chain employs TRBV6-5 and TRBJ1-1, with TRBD1 matching over 8 bases. The CDR3 contains 14 residues. The V gene end was trimmed by 8 bases and the J gene end by 4 bases; junction bases not matched to a gene: 9. The germline V gene has CDR1 MNHEY and CDR2 SVGAGI. The DNA of the CDR3 is TGTGCCAGCTTACCCGGGACAGGTTCCACTGAAGCTTTCTTT. This gives the protein CASLPGTGSTEAFF.

This chain uses TRBV7-9 with TRBJ2-7; D ambiguous. Trimming pared 2 bases from V and 4 bases from J, leaving 3 bases between. The CDR3 runs 11 residues. CDR1 SEHNR and CDR2 FQNEAQ come from the germline V gene (reference sequence). The CDR3 sequence is CASSLTYEQYF. The CDR3 DNA is TGTGCCAGCAGCTTAACTTACGAGCAGTACTTC.

In the case of this clone: A read error may account for a junction end that differs from germline. The V and J genes are TRBV7-7 and TRBJ2-5; tentative D call: TRBD1 (8 bases). Germline CDR1 and CDR2: SSHAT and FNYEAQ (reference sequence). The CDR3 consists of 15 residues. This CDR3 is CASSFEQGGMETQYF. The DNA of the CDR3 is TGTGCTAGCAGCTTTGAACAGGGGGGGATGGAGACCCAGTACTTC.

The chain joins TRBV28 to TRBJ2-7, with TRBD1 identical over 7 bases. This CDR3 region has 13 residues. V gave up 9 bases and J gave up 0 bases; unmatched junction bases: 5. Looked up from germline, CDR1 is MDHEN and CDR2 is SYDVKM. CDR3: CASQTGASYEQYF. Written as DNA, the CDR3 is TGTGCCAGTCAAACAGGGGCCTCCTACGAGCAGTACTTC.

The chain joins TRBV5-5 to TRBJ2-7, with D unresolved. This CDR3 has 15 residues. The V end lost 0 bases, the J end lost 4 bases, and 14 bases lay between the germline ends. The V gene's germline CDR1 is SGHKS and CDR2 YYEKEE (reference sequence). This chain's CDR3 is CASSLDGGGAYEQYF. CDR3 coding DNA: TGTGCCAGCAGCTTGGACGGCGGTGGAGCTTACGAGCAGTACTTC.

This chain connects TRBV5-4 to TRBJ2-6, with a weak D call TRBD2 (5 bases). Trimming cost V 0 bases and J 4 bases, with 8 bases left between them. Germline assignment: CDR1 SGHNT and CDR2 YYREEE (reference sequence). This CDR3 has 15 amino acids. This CDR3 is CASSLVRAGANVLTF. CDR3 coding DNA: TGTGCCAGCAGCTTGGTGCGGGCGGGGGCCAACGTCCTGACTTTC.

This clone was counted between two and nine times. The chain employs TRBV5-1 and TRBJ2-7, with 11 bases matching TRBD2. CDR1 SGHRS and CDR2 YFSETQ come from the germline V gene. The CDR3 extends over 14 amino acids. Trimming cost V 1 base and J 8 bases; bases outside gene matches: 5. CDR3 region: CASSLKLAGGQQYF. The DNA for the CDR3 is TGCGCCAGCAGCTTGAAGCTAGCGGGAGGCCAGCAGTACTTC.